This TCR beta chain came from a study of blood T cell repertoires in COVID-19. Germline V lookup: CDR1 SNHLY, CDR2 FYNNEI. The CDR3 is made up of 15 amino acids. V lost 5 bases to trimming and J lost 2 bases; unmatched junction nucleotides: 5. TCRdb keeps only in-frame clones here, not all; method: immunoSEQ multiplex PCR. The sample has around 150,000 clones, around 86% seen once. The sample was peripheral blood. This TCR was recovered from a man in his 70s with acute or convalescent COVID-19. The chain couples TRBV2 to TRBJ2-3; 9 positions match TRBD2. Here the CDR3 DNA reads TGTGCCAGCAGTCTTAGCGGGAGCTTCACAGATACGCAGTATTTT. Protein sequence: CASSLSGSFTDTQYF.